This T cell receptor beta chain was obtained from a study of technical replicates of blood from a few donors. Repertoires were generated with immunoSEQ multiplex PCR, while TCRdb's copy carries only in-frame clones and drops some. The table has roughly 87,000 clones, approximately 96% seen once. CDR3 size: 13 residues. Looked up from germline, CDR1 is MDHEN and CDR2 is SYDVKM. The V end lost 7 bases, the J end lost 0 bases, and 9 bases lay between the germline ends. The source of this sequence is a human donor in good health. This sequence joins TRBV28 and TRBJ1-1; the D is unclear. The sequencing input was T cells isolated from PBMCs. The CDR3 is CASTSLMNTEAFF. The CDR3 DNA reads TGTGCCAGCACCTCGCTAATGAACACTGAAGCTTTCTTT.